Following are 4 T cell receptor beta chains from one sample sequenced in a study of T cells in Graves' hyperthyroidism and ophthalmopathy (dated by TCRdb to between 2019 and 2020). Receptor libraries were prepared by multiplex PCR. The sequencer listed for this sample is Illumina HiSeq 2000. Amplification of TCR beta CDR3 regions was carried out from RNA transcripts. The first round of RT-PCR for the TCR CDR3 was performed with the HTBI primer set and the Qiagen OneStep RT-PCR kit. The public reads were reanalyzed by TCRdb: fastp trimming at Q25, MiXCR alignment, in-frame beta chains only. Each CDR3 protein appears once, grouped with its most common genes and DNA. The sample table holds under 450,000 distinct CDR3 sequences, of which about 18% were seen once. The ten largest make up approximately 35% of the sample. The sequencing sample was made of blood. Source of these receptors: a woman younger than 45 with Graves' hyperthyroidism that later progressed to Graves' ophthalmopathy.

The sample holds a few counts of this clonotype. This sequence joins TRBV4-1 and TRBJ1-1; 8 bases match TRBD1. The trim removed 1 base at V and 6 bases at J, leaving 7 bases unmatched. The germline gives CDR1 MGHRA, CDR2 YSYEKL. CDR3 length: 15 amino acids. CDR3 region: CASSQVRTGLAEAFF. The CDR3, as DNA: TGCGCCAGCAGCCAAGTCAGGACAGGGCTCGCTGAAGCTTTCTTT.

Only a few counts were recorded for this clonotype. The chain is built from TRBV27 and TRBJ1-1; D may be TRBD1 (6 bases). CDR1 MNHEY and CDR2 SMNVEV come from the germline V gene (reference sequence). The V end lost 1 base, the J end lost 5 bases, and 14 bases lay between the germline ends. This CDR3 contains 15 residues. Here the CDR3 DNA reads TGTGCCAGCAGTTTATTAACAGGGAGCCTAACTGAAGCTTTCTTT. Translating it yields CASSLLTGSLTEAFF.

This clonotype was found a few times. The rearrangement links TRBV11-2 to TRBJ1-5; no reliable D call. Germline V gene lookup returns CDR1 SGHAT and CDR2 FQNNGV. V lost 1 base and J lost 3, with 13 bases in between. The CDR3 covers 16 residues. This chain's CDR3 is CASSLGPASSNQPQHF. The CDR3 DNA reads as TGTGCCAGCAGCTTAGGGCCGGCTTCGTCCAATCAGCCCCAGCATTTT.

In the case of this clonotype: One base away lies a much larger clone, so this may be a sequencing read error. The CDR3 ends on some other residue instead of the conserved phenylalanine or tryptophan, so this is likely a read error. This sequence joins TRBV20-1 and TRBJ1-5; 9 bases align to TRBD1. The CDR3 consists of 14 residues. V dropped 4 bases and J dropped 2; count of bases not matched to a gene: 3. Germline V CDR1 and CDR2: DFQATT, SNEGSKA (reference sequence). The CDR3 protein is CSAIQGARNQPQHL. CDR3 DNA: TGCAGTGCTATACAGGGGGCTCGCAATCAGCCCCAGCATCTT.